These T cell receptor beta chains were read from a single sample in a study of T cell changes during pregnancy in multiple sclerosis. The data were produced by immunoSEQ multiplex PCR, yet TCRdb's version contains in-frame clones alone and is incomplete. This table holds approximately 12,000 clones, about 90% found once. Here the sequenced sample was CD8+ T cells from peripheral blood mononuclear cells, taken after pregnancy. Receptors were obtained from a female donor in good health, enrolled as a control in a pregnancy study. Both conserved end residues are part of each CDR3. A D gene is named only where the DNA matches it firmly. A row's size may be missing; if present it is once, few, many or a size class.

d_call,clone_size,j_call,v_call,cdr3_nt,cdr3_aa
.,.,TRBJ2-4,TRBV18,TGTGCCAGCTCACCACAACAGGGCCAAAACATTCAGTACTTC,CASSPQQGQNIQYF
TRBD2,.,TRBJ2-3,TRBV6-4,TGTGCCAGCAGTCGGACTAGCGGGAGTGTAGATACGCAGTATTTT,CASSRTSGSVDTQYF
TRBD2,.,TRBJ2-1,TRBV4-2,TGTGCCAGCAGCCGTGTAGCGGGGGAAATTCCCTCCTACAATGAGCAGTTCTTC,CASSRVAGEIPSYNEQFF
.,.,TRBJ1-3,TRBV11-2,TGTGCCAGCAGCTTCTCGAGCGGCTCTGGAAACACCATATATTTT,CASSFSSGSGNTIYF
.,.,TRBJ2-1,TRBV7-2,TGTGCCAGCAGCTTAGAGGGCCTAGCCTCCTACAATGAGCAGTTCTTC,CASSLEGLASYNEQFF
TRBD1,.,TRBJ2-3,TRBV6-1,TGTGCCAGCAGTGAGGGGACAGAGCCAGATACGCAGTATTTT,CASSEGTEPDTQYF
TRBD1,.,TRBJ2-2,TRBV5-4,TGTGCCAGCAGCTGGACAGGGGGGGACACCGGGGAGCTGTTTTTT,CASSWTGGDTGELFF
.,.,TRBJ1-4,TRBV28,TGTGCCAGCAGTTTATTCGAGGGTGTCACAACTAATGAAAAACTGTTTTTT,CASSLFEGVTTNEKLFF
.,.,TRBJ1-2,TRBV7-9,TGTGCCAGCAGCCGCGATCGGGGATTCTATGGCTACACCTTC,CASSRDRGFYGYTF
.,.,TRBJ2-7,TRBV5-1,TGCGCCAGCAGCTTGGAGGAGGGCGACGAGCAGTACTTC,CASSLEEGDEQYF
.,.,TRBJ2-7,TRBV16,TGTGCCAGCAGCTTGGACAGCTACTACGAGCAGTACTTC,CASSLDSYYEQYF
TRBD1,.,TRBJ2-7,TRBV27,TGTGCCAGCAGTTTATCGGACAGGGTCTACGAGCAGTACTTC,CASSLSDRVYEQYF
TRBD1,.,TRBJ2-7,TRBV5-5,TGTGCCAGCAGCTCGACAGGGTCTATGTCGTACTTC,CASSSTGSMSYF
TRBD2,.,TRBJ2-7,TRBV4-2,TGTGCCAGCAGCCCTCAGCAGAGCGGGGGCTACGAGCAGTACTTC,CASSPQQSGGYEQYF
.,.,TRBJ1-2,TRBV9,TGTGCCAGCAGCGTAGGTGACACGTCCTATGGCTACACCTTC,CASSVGDTSYGYTF
.,few,TRBJ1-6,TRBV27,TGTGCCAGCAGTACACTAGGGAGCGGGTCACCCCTCCACTTT,CASSTLGSGSPLHF
.,.,TRBJ2-7,TRBV7-9,TGTGCCATCGGAGGGGAACAGAGCGGTTCCTACGAGCAGTACTTC,CAIGGEQSGSYEQYF
.,.,TRBJ2-1,TRBV21-1,TGTGCCAGCAGCTTTAGCAGATGCTCCTACAATGAGCAGTTCTTC,CASSFSRCSYNEQFF